The clone carrying this TCR beta chain was observed at least ten times. Its antigen is not known. These data belong to a study of early T cells in non-severe SARS-CoV-2 infection. Overall study: With bulk RNA from unsorted whole blood as input, sequencing yielded unpaired chains. Regarding the study as a whole: Reliance on VDJdb matching favored anti-spike CD8 responses; private and CD4 specificities were missed.

Germline CDR1 and CDR2: MNHEY and SVGEGT. The V end was cut by 8 bases, the J end by 4 bases, with 17 bases between. CDR3 length: 14 amino acids. In the library, individual cDNA molecules carried attached unique molecular identifiers. TCRdb recomputed calls from the 5' RACE reads with MiXCR, one row per CDR3 protein. The data contain tens of thousands of distinct CDR3 sequences, 12% of them seen just once; the ten biggest clones take up roughly a sixth. The rearrangement uses TRBV6-2 or TRBV6-3 and TRBJ2-5; TRBD1 might be the D (6 bases). Sequenced input: whole blood. The receptor was derived from an adult who was a healthcare worker with PCR-confirmed SARS-CoV-2 infection or an uninfected control (not recorded which). CDR3 in amino acids: CASSRQAHTETQYF. The CDR3 DNA sequence: TGTGCCAGCTCGAGACAGGCTCACACAGAGACCCAGTACTTC.